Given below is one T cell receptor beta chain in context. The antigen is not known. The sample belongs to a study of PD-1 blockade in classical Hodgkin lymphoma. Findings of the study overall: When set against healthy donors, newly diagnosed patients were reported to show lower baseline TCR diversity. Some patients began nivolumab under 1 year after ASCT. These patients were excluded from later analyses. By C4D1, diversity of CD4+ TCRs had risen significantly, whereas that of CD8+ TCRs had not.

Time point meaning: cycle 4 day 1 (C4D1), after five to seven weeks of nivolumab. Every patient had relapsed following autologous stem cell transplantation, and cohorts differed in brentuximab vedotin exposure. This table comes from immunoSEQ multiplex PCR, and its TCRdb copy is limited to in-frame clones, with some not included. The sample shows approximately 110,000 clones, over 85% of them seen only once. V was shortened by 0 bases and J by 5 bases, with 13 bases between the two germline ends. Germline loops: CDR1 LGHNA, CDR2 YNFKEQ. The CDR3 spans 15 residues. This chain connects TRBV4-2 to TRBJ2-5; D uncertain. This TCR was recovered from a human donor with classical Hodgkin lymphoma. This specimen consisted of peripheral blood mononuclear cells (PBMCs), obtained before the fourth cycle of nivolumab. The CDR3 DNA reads TGTGCCAGCAGCCAAGATCGGGCTAGTGGGGAGACCCAGTACTTC. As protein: CASSQDRASGETQYF.